This TCR beta chain was captured in a study of shared clonotypes between healthy human individuals. A note on this clone: The same CDR3 arises from other DNA sequences in this sample as well.

The V end was cut by 4 bases, the J end by 0 bases, with 7 bases between. Germline CDR1 is SGHRS and CDR2 is YFSETQ. The CDR3 is 14 residues long. Clones were sequenced by immunoSEQ multiplex PCR, and TCRdb holds only the in-frame ones, with some missing. Of some 630,000 clones listed, 72% are singletons. Specimen: memory CD4+ T cells sorted from blood. The subset is: CD45RA-negative fraction. The chain has TRBV5-1 and TRBJ1-4; a possible D gene is TRBD1 (5 bases). The source is a woman between 25 and 40 years old in good health. The CDR3 sequence: CASSPGATNEKLFF. The CDR3 coding sequence is TGCGCCAGCAGCCCGGGGGCAACTAATGAAAAACTGTTTTTT.